These 17 T cell receptor beta chains originate from one sample sequenced in a study of T cell responses to AZD1222 COVID-19 vaccine. Profiled with immunoSEQ multiplex PCR; TCRdb holds only in-frame clones, not every one. The data show 90,000 to 150,000 clones, around 85% seen once. The starting material was peripheral blood, obtained on day 0 of AZD1222 vaccination. All receptors derive from an adult in good health.

This clone was recorded once. J is TRBJ1-1 and V is TRBV2; 8 bases agree with TRBD1. V was pared by 6 bases and J by 4 bases, with 7 bases of the junction left unmatched. CDR1 and CDR2 (germline): SNHLY, FYNNEI. CDR3 size: 14 residues. CDR3 residues: CASRGQGSSTEAFF. The DNA for the CDR3 is TGTGCCAGCAGAGGACAGGGATCGAGCACTGAAGCTTTCTTT.

The J gene is TRBJ2-3, the V gene TRBV30; possibly TRBD1 for D (5 bases). Germline V gives CDR1 GTSNPN, CDR2 SVGIG (reference sequence). The V end was cut by 4 bases, the J end by 1 base, with 9 bases between. The CDR3 runs to 13 residues. The CDR3 coding sequence is TGTGCCTGGATGGGGCCGGGCACAGATACGCAGTATTTT. Encoded protein: CAWMGPGTDTQYF.

The chain recombines TRBV2 with TRBJ2-7; D might be TRBD2 (5 bases). The V and J ends lost 2 bases and 3 bases respectively, with 11 bases between them. Germline V gene sequence: CDR1 SNHLY, CDR2 FYNNEI. This CDR3 is built from 14 residues. The CDR3 loop reads CASSETRLSYEQYF. The CDR3 DNA sequence: TGTGCCAGCAGTGAAACGCGACTAAGCTACGAGCAGTACTTC.

A few counts support this clone. The chain employs TRBV15 and TRBJ1-2, with D possibly TRBD1 on 5 matching bases. This CDR3 is built from 14 residues. Trimming took off 0 bases at V and 2 bases at J, with 7 bases between the two ends. Germline values: CDR1 LNHNV, CDR2 YYDKDF (reference sequence). The CDR3 reads CATSRERGNYGYTF. Written as DNA, the CDR3 is TGTGCCACCAGCAGAGAGCGGGGGAACTATGGCTACACCTTC.

A few counts support this clone. The V gene is TRBV11-2, the J gene TRBJ2-7; D ambiguous. The CDR3 runs to 13 residues. Trimming shortened V by 5 bases and J by 6 bases, and 14 bases separated the two germline ends. Germline assignment: CDR1 SGHAT and CDR2 FQNNGV. The CDR3 DNA sequence: TGTGCCAGCAGCCCCCCCGAGACGAGCGAGCAGTACTTC. Translated, it gives CASSPPETSEQYF.

The genes are TRBV2 and TRBJ1-2; 9 nucleotides agree with TRBD1. Germline V gene sequence: CDR1 SNHLY, CDR2 FYNNEI. CDR3 length equals 14 residues. Germline trimming cut 3 bases from V and 7 bases from J; bases unmatched to any gene: 6. CDR3 region: CASSEGDRAGGYTF. In DNA, the CDR3 is TGTGCCAGCAGTGAGGGGGACAGGGCCGGTGGCTACACCTTC.

The chain links TRBV19 to TRBJ1-2, with 9 bases fitting TRBD1. This CDR3 spans 15 amino acids. Germline loops: CDR1 LNHDA, CDR2 SQIVND (reference sequence). With V trimmed by 5 bases and J by 4 bases, 8 bases remained unmatched. Here the CDR3 DNA reads TGTGCCAGTAGTGACCGGGACAGGGTTGGCTATGGCTACACCTTC. Protein: CASSDRDRVGYGYTF.

The rearrangement joins TRBV27 to TRBJ1-3; no firm D call. This CDR3 comprises 15 residues. V lost 0 bases and J lost 4, with 10 bases in between. Germline CDR1 reads MNHEY; CDR2 reads SMNVEV (reference sequence). The CDR3 reads CASSLSRVSGNTIYF. The CDR3 DNA follows: TGTGCCAGCAGTTTATCGAGGGTATCCGGAAACACCATATATTTT.

This clone was detected a few times. The J gene is TRBJ2-7, the V gene TRBV7-6; the D gene is possibly TRBD1 (6 bases). Germline values: CDR1 SGHVS, CDR2 FNYEAQ. CDR3 length: 17 residues. V lost 4 bases and J lost 0, with 19 bases in between. CDR3 sequence (DNA): TGTGCCAGCAGCTGGGGCCCGACAGGACTTCTCTCCTACGAGCAGTACTTC. Protein sequence: CASSWGPTGLLSYEQYF.

This chain connects TRBV9 to TRBJ1-5; no definite D call. V dropped 0 bases and J dropped 0 bases, with 10 bases sitting between them. This CDR3 comprises 16 residues. CDR1 and CDR2 from the germline V gene are SGDLS and YYNGEE. CDR3 residues: CASSVVQILSNQPQHF. DNA for the CDR3: TGTGCCAGCAGCGTAGTCCAGATTCTTAGCAATCAGCCCCAGCATTTT.

The chain joins TRBV6-5 to TRBJ1-2, with D hard to call. V gave up 11 bases and J gave up 8 bases, with 21 bases separating them. CDR3 length equals 13 residues. The V gene's germline CDR1 is MNHEY and CDR2 SVGAGI. The chain's CDR3 is CAARPNGFFGYTF. CDR3 DNA: TGTGCCGCCCGGCCCAATGGATTCTTCGGCTACACCTTC.

The chain joins TRBV19 to TRBJ1-5; no clear D gene. The V and J ends lost 7 bases and 0 bases respectively, with 16 bases between them. The CDR3 is made up of 16 amino acids. Germline V gene lookup returns CDR1 LNHDA and CDR2 SQIVND (reference sequence). CDR3 loop: CASTMEWRVSNQPQHF. As DNA, the CDR3 is TGTGCCAGTACCATGGAATGGCGGGTTAGCAATCAGCCCCAGCATTTT.

The chain has TRBV24-1 and TRBJ2-6, with TRBD1 matching over 9 bases. After removal of 9 bases from V and 11 bases from J, the junction contained 7 bases not matched to a gene. CDR1 is KGHDR, CDR2 SFDVKD, per germline. This CDR3 is 13 amino acids long. The CDR3 nucleotides read TGTGCCACCGAGGGTCGGGACAGGGACGTCCTGACTTTC. It yields the protein CATEGRDRDVLTF.

The J gene is TRBJ2-5, the V gene TRBV6-4; the D gene is possibly TRBD1 (5 bases). Germline CDR1 is MRHNA and CDR2 is SNTAGT. This CDR3 is built from 13 residues. With 4 bases removed from V and 2 bases from J, the gap between germline ends came to 8 bases. The CDR3 nucleotides read TGTGCCAGCAGTGGACAGTATCAAGAGACCCAGTACTTC. It codes for CASSGQYQETQYF.

The rearrangement joins TRBV19 to TRBJ2-2, with TRBD1 as a possible D gene (5 bases). The V gene's germline CDR1 is LNHDA and CDR2 SQIVND (reference sequence). The CDR3 totals 17 residues. With 6 bases removed from V and 1 base from J, the gap between germline ends came to 18 bases. The CDR3 region has the DNA TGTGCCAGTAGATCGCTCAGGGCAGGCCTGAACACCGGGGAGCTGTTTTTT. This encodes CASRSLRAGLNTGELFF.

The chain uses TRBV18 and TRBJ1-2; 7 nucleotides align to TRBD1. Germline-derived CDR1 and CDR2 are KGHSH and LQKENI. The V segment lost 4 bases and the J segment 4 bases; nucleotides outside the gene matches: 18. CDR3 size: 18 residues. The CDR3 bases are TGTGCCAGCTCACTTTGGCCGACAGGGACCAATTTTATCTATGGCTACACCTTC. As protein: CASSLWPTGTNFIYGYTF.

This rearrangement joins TRBV24-1 to TRBJ1-2; D uncertain. V shed 1 base and J shed 8 bases, with 10 bases lying between them. This CDR3 spans 13 amino acids. Germline V lookup: CDR1 KGHDR, CDR2 SFDVKD. The CDR3 region is CATSDFEGFGYTF. CDR3 nucleotides: TGTGCCACCAGTGATTTTGAAGGGTTCGGCTACACCTTC.